Shown below are 10 T cell receptor beta chains from a single sample sequenced in a study of blood T cell repertoires in COVID-19. Repertoires were generated with immunoSEQ multiplex PCR, while TCRdb's copy carries only in-frame clones and drops some. This sample has about 180,000 clones, with 75% to 90% found just once. Sequencing was carried out using PBMCs or T cells enriched from blood (not recorded which). Receptors originate from a man between 35 and 55 years old who had recovered from COVID-19.

This rearrangement joins TRBV30 to TRBJ1-2; 8 bases agree with TRBD1. The CDR3 is 14 residues long. J lost 2 bases, V lost 3 bases, and 5 bases had no gene match. CDR1 GTSNPN and CDR2 SVGIG come from the germline V gene (reference sequence). CDR3 sequence reads: CAWRGDRPNYGYTF. CDR3 DNA sequence: TGTGCCTGGAGAGGGGACAGGCCGAACTATGGCTACACCTTC.

With regard to this clone: The sample contains more than one DNA sequence encoding this CDR3. The J gene is TRBJ2-2, the V gene TRBV10-1; 7 bases map to TRBD2. This CDR3 spans 14 amino acids. V dropped 6 bases and J dropped 4; count of bases not matched to a gene: 5. Germline CDR1 and CDR2: WNHNN and SYGVQD (reference sequence). CDR3 residues: CASSGGSGTGELFF. The CDR3 DNA reads TGCGCCAGCAGCGGCGGGAGCGGCACCGGGGAGCTGTTTTTT.

This chain joins TRBV27 and TRBJ1-1, with TRBD1 matching over 8 bases. Germline CDR1 is MNHEY and CDR2 is SMNVEV (reference sequence). J gave up 4 bases and V 4 bases, and 5 bases lay outside the gene matches. This CDR3 has 14 residues. The CDR3 region has the DNA TGTGCCAGCAGTTCAGGGGGCGGTATCACTGAAGCTTTCTTT. It is translated as CASSSGGGITEAFF.

This clone came up once. The chain is built from TRBV6-5 and TRBJ1-2; no clear D gene. Germline lookup yields CDR1 MNHEY and CDR2 SVGAGI. The CDR3 covers 14 residues. V lost 4 bases to trimming and J lost 6 bases, with 15 bases between them. The CDR3 bases are TGTGCCAGCAGTTTGTATCAAAACATAAATGGCTACACCTTC. Encoded protein: CASSLYQNINGYTF.

This chain connects TRBV30 to TRBJ1-6, with 11 bases matching TRBD1. This CDR3 is 14 amino acids long. Germline V lookup: CDR1 GTSNPN, CDR2 SVGIG (reference sequence). The V and J ends lost 3 bases and 10 bases, in that order; junction bases with no gene match: 5. The CDR3 region has the DNA TGTGCCTGGAGCCCCGGGACAGGGGGATCACCCCTCCACTTT. It yields the protein CAWSPGTGGSPLHF.

The chain uses TRBV12-3 or TRBV12-4 and TRBJ2-7; possible D gene TRBD1, 5 bases. V was pared by 6 bases and J by 7 bases, with 13 bases between. The length of the CDR3 is 12 residues. The CDR3, as DNA: TGTGCCAGCAGCCCCGTGGGGCTTGAGCAGTACTTC. This encodes CASSPVGLEQYF.

This chain connects TRBV5-1 to TRBJ2-5, with D perhaps matching TRBD2 (5 bases). From germline, CDR1 is SGHRS and CDR2 YFSETQ. Trimming shortened V by 4 bases and J by 2 bases, and 24 bases separated the two germline ends. The CDR3 sequence is 18 residues long. Here the CDR3 reads CASSQGWGAAFHQETQYF. CDR3 DNA sequence: TGCGCCAGCAGCCAAGGGTGGGGAGCGGCATTCCATCAAGAGACCCAGTACTTC.

This clone was seen once. The rearrangement uses TRBV6-1 and TRBJ2-5; 8 nucleotides align to TRBD1. The CDR3 has 18 residues. Germline CDR1 and CDR2: MNHNS and SASEGT. Unmatched junction bases numbered 12, after V lost 2 bases and J lost 1 base. The CDR3 DNA sequence: TGTGCCAGCAGTGAAACGATTTCCGGGACAGGAAGCCAAGAGACCCAGTACTTC. This gives the protein CASSETISGTGSQETQYF.

The J gene is TRBJ1-3, the V gene TRBV6-1; tentatively, D is TRBD1 (5 bases). CDR1 and CDR2 from the germline V gene are MNHNS and SASEGT. The CDR3 consists of 18 residues. V was trimmed by 2 bases and J by 0 bases, leaving 17 bases between them. The DNA for the CDR3 is TGTGCCAGCAGTGAACAGGTAGCAGGGCTTAGCTCTGGAAACACCATATATTTT. It codes for CASSEQVAGLSSGNTIYF.

Concerning this clone: Mismatch with germline at one junction end may stem from a read error. The rearrangement links TRBV2 to TRBJ2-7, with a possible D match to TRBD1 (5 bases). Germline lookup yields CDR1 SNHLY and CDR2 FYNNEI. The CDR3 has 14 residues. The CDR3 here is CASSEGGLQDLAHF. The CDR3 nucleotides read TGTGCCAGCAGTGAAGGGGGCCTCCAGGACCTCGCCCACTTC.